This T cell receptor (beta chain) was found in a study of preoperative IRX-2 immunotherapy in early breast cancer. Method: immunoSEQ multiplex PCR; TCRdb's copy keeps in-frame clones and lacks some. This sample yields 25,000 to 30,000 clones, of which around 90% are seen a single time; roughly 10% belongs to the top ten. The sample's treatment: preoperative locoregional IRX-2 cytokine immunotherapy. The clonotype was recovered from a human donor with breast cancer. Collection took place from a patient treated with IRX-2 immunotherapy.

For the CDR3, the DNA is TGCGCCAGCAGCTTGGCGGAGTACACTGAAGCTTTCTTT. It codes for CASSLAEYTEAFF. The chain combines TRBV5-1 with TRBJ1-1; D uncertain. The CDR3 contains 13 residues. CDR1 is SGHRS and CDR2 is YFSETQ in the germline V gene. V was trimmed by 0 bases and J by 3 bases, leaving 6 bases between them. Combining the CDR3 with reference TRBV5-1 and TRBJ1-1 gives the whole variable domain KAGVTQTPRYLIKTRGQQVTLSCSPISGHRSVSWYQQTPGQGLQFLFEYFSETQRNKGNFPGRFSGRQFSNSRSEMNVSTLELGDSALYLCASSLAEYTEAFFGQGTRLTVV.